Detailed here is one T cell receptor beta chain. Its antigen remains unknown. Patients included in sequencing had previously demonstrated CD8+CD57+ cell expansion by flow cytometry. Patient blood was sampled before any therapy had been received. Using genomic DNA as the template, TCR beta VDJ and CDR3 profiling was carried out. TCRdb redid the calling of the reads with MiXCR, one entry per CDR3 protein. The table lists fewer than 85,000 distinct CDR3 sequences, approximately 70% of them singletons. These data come from a study of CD8+CD57+ T cells in acquired aplastic anemia. Background on the study: Sorted CD4+ and CD8+ cells yielded DNA averaging around 3.2 ug. Overall study results and limits: Patients and controls turned out to have roughly 29 CD8+ CDR3 sequences in common. Patients showed no significant difference from controls in CD8+ Simpson's diversity.

The CDR3 is 14 amino acids. CDR1 and CDR2 (germline): SEHNR, FQNEAQ (reference sequence). V was cut by 5 bases and J by 0 bases, with 11 bases left in between. V usage is TRBV7-9 and J usage is TRBJ2-7; D unresolved. The receptor was isolated from a human donor with aplastic anemia. The specimen was sorted CD4+, CD8+, or CD8+CD57+ T cells (not recorded which) from PBMCs. The CDR3 protein is CASSTTDTSYEQYF. CDR3 sequence (DNA): TGTGCCAGCAGCACGACTGACACCTCCTACGAGCAGTACTTC.